This TCR beta chain is drawn from a study of immunodeficiency (dated by TCRdb to between 2018 and 2020). General notes on the study: To search for oligoclonality and VDJ recombination defects, the researchers carried out a repertoire analysis.

Concerning this clone: This clone's antigen is unknown. No quality values exist for individual bases; no much larger clone is one base distant.

Genomic DNA was extracted with the QIAamp DNA Blood Mini Kit and sent for immunoSEQ repertoire analysis. A standard quantity of genomic DNA template was used for amplification of CDR3 regions by multiplex PCR. The PCR products underwent sequencing on an Illumina platform. In the authors' own workflow: Sequences were mapped to a reference, using V, D and J gene definitions from IMGT. To get rid of PCR and sequencing errors, closely related sequences were merged using a nearest-neighbor clustering algorithm. V, D and J usage in productive unique and total sequences was analyzed using ImmunoSEQ Analyzer tools and R version 3.6.1. TCRdb provides this immuneACCESS table in a form limited to in-frame rearrangements. Some clones are lacking; in checked studies, under half of them reflect an unresolved V gene, and why the rest are absent is not known. V and J calls and clone size are copied from that table; D and trimming were computed from the DNA. In this sample the table shows 2,300 or so clones, around 90% of which occur a single time. The ten largest account for more than 7.5% of the sample.

Naive CD4 T cells, and even more so naive CD8 T cells, were reduced in the patients, while effector memory subpopulations were expanded. CD3+CD4+ T cells were sorted from fresh PBMCs before TCR sequencing. The germline V and J ends show losses of 2 bases and 2 bases respectively, and no gene match explains 6 bases of the junction. As encoded in the germline V gene, CDR1 is MNHEY while CDR2 is SVGAGI. From the cysteine through the phenylalanine, the CDR3 covers 16 amino acids. Only the CDR3 DNA is retained, 48 bases long and in frame from the first base. Overall study results and their limits: CD4+ T cell V-J pairing and productive entropy appeared similar between patients and controls. Severe oligoclonality, judged by top-100 and total clonotype frequencies, was seen in patient CD8+ but not CD4+ T cells. In the entropy comparisons of patients against healthy controls, patients were shown as n=3 (open circles), and an effect of thymic development was suggested only as a possibility.

The sequence is built from TRBV6-5 and TRBJ2-3, with 8 bases in between that match TRBD1. Material for sequencing was CD4+ T cells from blood. This receptor was taken from a girl under 18 with POLD1 deficiency. The DNA reads TGTGCCAGCAGTTACCTGGGACAGGCGATCACAGATACGCAGTATTTT. This codes for CASSYLGQAITDTQYF.